A selection of T cell receptor beta chains follows, all from one sample in a study of T cell clusters in autoimmune cytopenias. Reanalyzing the multiplex PCR reads, TCRdb keeps one entry per CDR3 protein, without DNA. The sample table sets out roughly 8,000 distinct CDR3 sequences. The material sequenced was peripheral blood. These receptors came from a human donor with an autoimmune cytopenia or autoimmune hepatitis (not recorded which). Each CDR3 is given with its conserved first and last residue. Not all rows give a size; the values are once, few, many and, for expanded clones, a class.

J gene,V gene,clone size,CDR3 protein
TRBJ1-3,TRBV29-1,medium-sized,CSVETDSGNTIYF
TRBJ2-3,TRBV7-9,-,CASSPTGDYTDTQYF
TRBJ2-5,TRBV20-1,-,CSAGNALAGGPFGETQYF
TRBJ1-2,TRBV20-1,medium-sized,CSATHPGQGTVGYTF
TRBJ2-1,TRBV10-2,-,CASSLGAHSSYNEQFF
TRBJ2-1,TRBV9,-,CASSGGSSYNEQFF
TRBJ2-7,TRBV29-1,large,CSVGQGAYEQYF
TRBJ2-2,TRBV28,-,CASSGRNTGELFF
TRBJ1-2,TRBV4-3,-,CASSQDRSRVGGYTF
TRBJ2-7,TRBV27,medium-sized,CASSLGQSSSYEQYF
TRBJ2-3,TRBV5-4,-,CASSFGASGLDTQYF
TRBJ2-3,TRBV9,-,CASSVSPRGDTQYF
TRBJ2-1,TRBV10-3,-,CAIRDHVAGGDNEQFF
TRBJ2-3,TRBV29-1,medium-sized,CSVQGDNTDTQYF
TRBJ2-1,TRBV5-1,-,CASSLVGTLYNEQFF
TRBJ1-1,TRBV12-5,-,CASGLPTDGGKAFF
TRBJ1-2,TRBV6-5,-,CASSYSMGQTYGYTF
TRBJ1-6,TRBV20-1,-,CSARQDSDRSNSPLHF
TRBJ2-2,TRBV30,medium-sized,CAWRGWNTGELFF
TRBJ1-6,TRBV6-2/TRBV6-3,medium-sized,CASSRNRDSWNSPLHF
TRBJ2-2,TRBV5-1,-,CASSSLVGPNTGELFF
TRBJ2-1,TRBV6-2/TRBV6-3,-,CASSPLGLAGGEGNEQFF